The 18 T cell receptor beta chains in this list originate from one sample, sequenced in a study of graft-versus-host responses after intestinal transplantation. This table comes from immunoSEQ multiplex PCR, and its TCRdb copy is limited to in-frame clones, with some not included. Of more than 90,000 clones in the sample, more than 90% are singletons; the top ten hold under 0.3%. No antigen has been assigned to these receptors. Here the sequenced sample was unstimulated CD4+ T cells sorted from spleen or lymph node cells, taken before transplant. Receptors originate from a human donor who was the organ donor for an intestinal transplant.

The rearrangement joins TRBV6-5 to TRBJ1-1; no clear D gene. The germline gives CDR1 MNHEY, CDR2 SVGAGI. V dropped 0 bases and J dropped 0 bases, with 11 bases sitting between them. This CDR3 spans 16 amino acids. In DNA, the CDR3 is TGTGCCAGCAGTTACTCAGGACTCACTATGAACACTGAAGCTTTCTTT. Translating gives CASSYSGLTMNTEAFF.

The chain carries TRBV4-1 and TRBJ2-3; maybe TRBD2 (5 bases). V lost 0 bases, J lost 6 bases, and 10 bases lay in between. The germline CDR1 and CDR2 sequences are MGHRA and YSYEKL. CDR3 length equals 14 residues. CDR3 nucleotides: TGCGCCAGCAGCCAAGATCGAGCGGCCGATACGCAGTATTTT. Its translation: CASSQDRAADTQYF.

The chain links TRBV7-9 to TRBJ1-4; 10 bases align to TRBD1. Germline values: CDR1 SEHNR, CDR2 FQNEAQ (reference sequence). The CDR3 contains 16 residues. The V and J ends lost 5 bases and 5 bases, in that order; junction bases with no gene match: 8. CDR3 region: CASSLIPGQGNEKLFF. CDR3 bases: TGTGCCAGCAGCCTAATACCGGGACAGGGGAATGAAAAACTGTTTTTT.

The V and J genes are TRBV7-9 and TRBJ2-5, with TRBD1 as a possible D gene (5 bases). The ends were cut back, 0 bases at V and 2 bases at J, with 7 bases in the middle. This CDR3 is built from 14 residues. Per the germline V gene, CDR1 is SEHNR and CDR2 is FQNEAQ (reference sequence). For the CDR3, the DNA is TGTGCCAGCAGCTTAGCGACAGAACAAGAGACCCAGTACTTC. Translating it yields CASSLATEQETQYF.

The CDR3 protein is CASSLAQGEGGYTF. The CDR3, as DNA: TGTGCCAGCAGCTTAGCACAGGGGGAGGGTGGCTACACCTTC. The chain recombines TRBV7-2 with TRBJ1-2; 8 nucleotides line up with TRBD1. V lost 0 bases to trimming and J lost 7 bases; unmatched junction nucleotides: 4. The CDR3 extends over 14 amino acids. Germline loops: CDR1 SGHTA, CDR2 FQGNSA.

This chain connects TRBV11-2 to TRBJ2-7; D could derive from TRBD1 or TRBD2 (5 bases each). The CDR3 is 14 residues long. Germline CDR1 SGHAT, CDR2 FQNNGV. The V end was cut by 3 bases, the J end by 2 bases, with 11 bases between. In nucleotides, the CDR3 is TGTGCCAGCAGCTTCGGGACGTCGGCCTACGAGCAGTACTTC. Translation: CASSFGTSAYEQYF.

The V and J genes are TRBV5-1 and TRBJ1-1, with TRBD1 matching 9 bases. V was pared by 4 bases and J by 1 base, with 8 bases of the junction left unmatched. Germline-derived CDR1 and CDR2 are SGHRS and YFSETQ. The CDR3 is made up of 16 amino acids. CDR3 residues: CASSLSGQGKNTEAFF. CDR3 nucleotide sequence: TGCGCCAGCAGCCTATCGGGACAGGGCAAGAACACTGAAGCTTTCTTT.

This clone appeared once. The chain is built from TRBV2 and TRBJ2-3, with no clear D. V gave up 1 base and J gave up 0 bases, with 8 bases separating them. The CDR3 length is 15 residues. The V gene's germline CDR1 is SNHLY and CDR2 FYNNEI. CDR3 sequence reads: CASSEGFASTDTQYF. CDR3 sequence (DNA): TGTGCCAGCAGTGAAGGGTTCGCTAGCACAGATACGCAGTATTTT.

The chain joins TRBV18 to TRBJ2-3; D gene uncertain. The CDR3 loop spans 16 amino acids. The germline gives CDR1 KGHSH, CDR2 LQKENI. V dropped 1 base and J dropped 1 base, with 12 bases sitting between them. CDR3 sequence reads: CASSPQSGGGTDTQYF. In nucleotides, the CDR3 is TGTGCCAGCTCACCACAGTCGGGCGGAGGCACAGATACGCAGTATTTT.

The count of this clone is one. The chain is built from TRBV25-1 and TRBJ2-3, with D perhaps being TRBD1 or TRBD2 (5 bases each). Germline CDR1 and CDR2: MGHDK and SYGVNS. The CDR3 is 14 amino acids. The ends were cut back, 7 bases at V and 1 base at J, with 12 bases in the middle. In DNA form, the CDR3 reads TGTGCCAGCACCCGGGACGGTGGCACAGATACGCAGTATTTT. This encodes CASTRDGGTDTQYF. The variable domain in full, completed from reference TRBV25-1 and TRBJ2-3, reads EADIYQTPRYLVIGTGKKITLECSQTMGHDKMYWYQQDPGMELHLIHYSYGVNSTEKGDLSSESTVSRIRTEHFPLTLESARPSHTSQYLCASTRDGGTDTQYFGPGTRLTVL.

The chain links TRBV28 to TRBJ2-2, with a weak D call TRBD2 (7 bases). This CDR3 comprises 16 residues. Germline loops: CDR1 MDHEN, CDR2 SYDVKM. V was cut by 6 bases and J by 0 bases, with 14 bases left in between. The CDR3 region has the DNA TGTGCCAGCAGGGGAGGGGGGCCCGCGAACACCGGGGAGCTGTTTTTT. Amino acids: CASRGGGPANTGELFF.

The V gene is TRBV4-1, the J gene TRBJ1-5; possible D gene TRBD1, 6 bases. Trimming pared 1 base from V and 7 bases from J, leaving 11 bases between. The germline CDR1 and CDR2 sequences are MGHRA and YSYEKL. The CDR3 loop spans 14 amino acids. DNA of the CDR3: TGCGCCAGCAGCCAAGCAGGGGCCCGGCAGCCCCAGCATTTT. Translation: CASSQAGARQPQHF.

The genes are TRBV7-8 and TRBJ1-1, with 8 bases lining up with TRBD1. J gave up 6 bases and V 1 base, and 10 bases lay outside the gene matches. CDR3 length equals 16 residues. Germline lookup yields CDR1 SGHVS and CDR2 FQNEAQ. The DNA for the CDR3 is TGTGCCAGCAGCTTAGTCGGACAGGGAGGGAATTCTGAAGCTTTCTTT. It codes for CASSLVGQGGNSEAFF.

The chain employs TRBV5-4 and TRBJ2-1; 10 bases line up with TRBD2. The ends lost 1 base at V and 6 bases at J; junction bases unmatched: 7. Germline V gene data show CDR1 as SGHNT and CDR2 as YYREEE (reference sequence). This CDR3 contains 16 residues. The CDR3 DNA follows: TGTGCCAGCAGCTTGCTCCTAGCGGGAGATGGCAATGAGCAGTTCTTC. This encodes CASSLLLAGDGNEQFF.

The CDR3 DNA reads TGCGCCAGCAGCTTGGAGAGTGTCAGGGCCACAGATACGCAGTATTTT. The encoded protein is CASSLESVRATDTQYF. The chain has TRBV5-1 and TRBJ2-3; D might be TRBD1 (5 bases). This CDR3 comprises 16 residues. V lost 0 bases and J 2 bases, leaving 13 bases between the germline ends. CDR1 is SGHRS, CDR2 YFSETQ, per germline. The entire variable domain, with the rest obtained from reference TRBV5-1 and TRBJ2-3, is as follows: KAGVTQTPRYLIKTRGQQVTLSCSPISGHRSVSWYQQTPGQGLQFLFEYFSETQRNKGNFPGRFSGRQFSNSRSEMNVSTLELGDSALYLCASSLESVRATDTQYFGPGTRLTVL.

The CDR3 DNA sequence: TGTGCCAGCTCACCCACTTTTCGCTACAATGAGCAGTTCTTC. It yields the protein CASSPTFRYNEQFF. The chain combines TRBV18 with TRBJ2-1; D gene ambiguous. CDR3 size: 14 residues. V shed 3 bases and J shed 3 bases, with 9 bases lying between them. Germline V gene lookup returns CDR1 KGHSH and CDR2 LQKENI.

The chain employs TRBV23-1 and TRBJ2-3; D is ambiguous. TRBV23-1 is treated as an ORF (open reading frame) with a function not yet certain. The CDR3 is 14 residues long. V was trimmed by 4 bases and J by 2 bases, leaving 10 bases between them. The CDR3 coding sequence is TGCGCCAGCAGTCTTTCTTCCCCCACAGATACGCAGTATTTT. It encodes CASSLSSPTDTQYF.

CDR3 DNA sequence: TGTGCCAGCAGTGAGGGGGGCTGGCCCCAGCATTTT. As protein: CASSEGGWPQHF. The V call is TRBV2, the J call TRBJ1-5; tentatively, D is TRBD1 (6 bases). CDR1 is SNHLY and CDR2 is FYNNEI in the germline V gene. The CDR3 runs to 12 residues. With 3 bases removed from V and 9 bases from J, the gap between germline ends came to 9 bases. Filled out from reference TRBV2 and TRBJ1-5, the complete variable domain reads EPEVTQTPSHQVTQMGQEVILRCVPISNHLYFYWYRQILGQKVEFLVSFYNNEISEKSEIFDDQFSVERPDGSNFTLKIRSTKLEDSAMYFCASSEGGWPQHFGDGTRLSIL.